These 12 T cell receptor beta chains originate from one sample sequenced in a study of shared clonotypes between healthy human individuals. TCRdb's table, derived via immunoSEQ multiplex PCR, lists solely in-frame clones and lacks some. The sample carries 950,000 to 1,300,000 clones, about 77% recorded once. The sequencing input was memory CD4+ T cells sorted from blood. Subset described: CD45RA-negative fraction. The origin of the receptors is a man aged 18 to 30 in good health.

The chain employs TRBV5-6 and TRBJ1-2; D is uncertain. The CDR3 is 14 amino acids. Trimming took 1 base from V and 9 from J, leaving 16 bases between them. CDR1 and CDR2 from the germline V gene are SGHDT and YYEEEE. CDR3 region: CASSLSSTSRSYTF. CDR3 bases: TGTGCCAGCAGCTTGTCGTCCACCTCGCGTAGCTACACCTTC.

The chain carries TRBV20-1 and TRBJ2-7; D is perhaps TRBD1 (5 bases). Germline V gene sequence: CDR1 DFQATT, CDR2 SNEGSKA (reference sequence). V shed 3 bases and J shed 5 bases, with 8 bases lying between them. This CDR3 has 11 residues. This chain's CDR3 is CSARGPHEQYF. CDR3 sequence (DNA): TGCAGTGCTAGGGGGCCTCACGAGCAGTACTTC.

CDR3 sequence reads: CASSSTSGIYNEQFF. CDR3 in DNA: TGCGCCAGCAGCTCTACTAGCGGTATCTACAATGAGCAGTTCTTC. The V call is TRBV5-1, the J call TRBJ2-1; TRBD2 matches at 8 bases. This CDR3 spans 15 amino acids. J lost 3 bases, V lost 3 bases, and 5 bases had no gene match. Germline loops: CDR1 SGHRS, CDR2 YFSETQ. Supplemented by reference TRBV5-1 and TRBJ2-1, the full variable domain reads KAGVTQTPRYLIKTRGQQVTLSCSPISGHRSVSWYQQTPGQGLQFLFEYFSETQRNKGNFPGRFSGRQFSNSRSEMNVSTLELGDSALYLCASSSTSGIYNEQFFGPGTRLTVL.

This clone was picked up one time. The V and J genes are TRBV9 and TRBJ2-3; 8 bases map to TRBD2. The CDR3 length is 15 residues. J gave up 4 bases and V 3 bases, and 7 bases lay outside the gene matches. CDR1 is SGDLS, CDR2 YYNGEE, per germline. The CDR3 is CASSGRSGISDTQYF. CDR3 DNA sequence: TGTGCCAGCAGCGGACGTAGCGGGATCTCAGATACGCAGTATTTT. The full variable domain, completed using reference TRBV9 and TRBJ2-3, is DSGVTQTPKHLITATGQRVTLRCSPRSGDLSVYWYQQSLDQGLQFLIQYYNGEERAKGNILERFSAQQFPDLHSELNLSSLELGDSALYFCASSGRSGISDTQYFGPGTRLTVL.

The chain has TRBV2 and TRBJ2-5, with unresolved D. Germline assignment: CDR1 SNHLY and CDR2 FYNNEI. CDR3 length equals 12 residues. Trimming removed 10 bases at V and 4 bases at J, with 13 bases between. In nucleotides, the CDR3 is TGTGCCACCGGTCGGTCTACAGAGACCCAGTACTTC. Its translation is CATGRSTETQYF.

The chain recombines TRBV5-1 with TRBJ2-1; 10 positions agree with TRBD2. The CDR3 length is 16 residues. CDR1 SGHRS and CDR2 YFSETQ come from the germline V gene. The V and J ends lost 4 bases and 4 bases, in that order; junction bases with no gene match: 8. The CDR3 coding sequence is TGCGCCAGCAGCCCCCGGACTAGCGGATTTTACAATGAGCAGTTCTTC. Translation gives CASSPRTSGFYNEQFF.

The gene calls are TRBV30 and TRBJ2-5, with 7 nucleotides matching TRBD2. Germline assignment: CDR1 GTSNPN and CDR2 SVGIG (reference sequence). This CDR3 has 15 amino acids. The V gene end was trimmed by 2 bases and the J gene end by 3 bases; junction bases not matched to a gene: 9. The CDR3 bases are TGTGCCTGGAGTCCCCGTGGGCGGGGGAAAGAGACCCAGTACTTC. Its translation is CAWSPRGRGKETQYF.

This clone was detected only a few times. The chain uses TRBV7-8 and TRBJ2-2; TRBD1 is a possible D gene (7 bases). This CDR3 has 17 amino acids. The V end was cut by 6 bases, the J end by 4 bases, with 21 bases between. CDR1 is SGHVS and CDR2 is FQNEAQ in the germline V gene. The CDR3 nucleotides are TGTGCCAGCAGTACCCCAGCCCAGGGGGGCGCCACCGGGGAGCTGTTTTTT. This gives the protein CASSTPAQGGATGELFF.

Written as DNA, the CDR3 is TGTGCCAGCAGTTTACAGGGACTGACTAACTATGGCTACACCTTC. It is translated as CASSLQGLTNYGYTF. The chain couples TRBV27 to TRBJ1-2; D perhaps matches TRBD1 (5 bases). Germline V gene lookup returns CDR1 MNHEY and CDR2 SMNVEV (reference sequence). V lost 2 bases and J 0 bases, leaving 10 bases between the germline ends. The CDR3 has 15 residues.

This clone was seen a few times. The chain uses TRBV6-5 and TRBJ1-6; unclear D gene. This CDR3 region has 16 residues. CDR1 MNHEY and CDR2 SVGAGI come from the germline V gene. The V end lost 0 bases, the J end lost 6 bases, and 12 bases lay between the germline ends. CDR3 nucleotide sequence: TGTGCCAGCAGTTACTCGCCCTCACGGAGTAATTCACCCCTCCACTTT. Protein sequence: CASSYSPSRSNSPLHF.

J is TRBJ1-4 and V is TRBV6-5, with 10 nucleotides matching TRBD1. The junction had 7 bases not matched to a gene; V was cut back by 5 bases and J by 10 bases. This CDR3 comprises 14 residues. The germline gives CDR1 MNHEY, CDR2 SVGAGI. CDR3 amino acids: CASSTGTGVGKLFF. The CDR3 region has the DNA TGTGCCAGCAGTACAGGGACAGGGGTAGGAAAACTGTTTTTT.

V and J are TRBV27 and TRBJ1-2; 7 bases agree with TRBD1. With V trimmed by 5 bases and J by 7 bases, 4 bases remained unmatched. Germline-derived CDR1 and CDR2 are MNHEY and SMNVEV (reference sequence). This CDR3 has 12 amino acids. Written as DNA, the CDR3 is TGTGCCAGCAGTAAGGGGGCGGGTGGCTACACCTTC. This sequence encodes CASSKGAGGYTF.